The 21 T cell receptor beta chains in this list originate from one sample, sequenced in a study of blood T cell repertoires in COVID-19. Repertoires were generated with immunoSEQ multiplex PCR, while TCRdb's copy carries only in-frame clones and drops some. The repertoire includes some 44,000 clones, 92% of them detected once, and 9.5% to 15% sits in the top ten. The specimen sequenced was peripheral blood. These receptors were taken from a human donor in a cohort sampled during active COVID-19.

J is TRBJ2-1 and V is TRBV7-2; 9 bases map to TRBD2. The CDR3 is 15 residues long. V gave up 4 bases and J gave up 8 bases; unmatched junction bases: 9. The germline V gene encodes CDR1 SGHTA and CDR2 FQGNSA. CDR3 coding DNA: TGTGCCAGCAGCTCACGAGCTAGCGGGGTTGATGAGCAGTTCTTC. Its protein is CASSSRASGVDEQFF.

V and J are TRBV18 and TRBJ2-7, with 7 bases identical to TRBD2. CDR3 size: 15 residues. V lost 1 base to trimming and J lost 0 bases; unmatched junction nucleotides: 3. Germline lookup yields CDR1 KGHSH and CDR2 LQKENI. The CDR3 nucleotides are TGTGCCAGCTCACCACAAAGCGGGGCCTCCTACGAGCAGTACTTC. As protein: CASSPQSGASYEQYF.

The chain is built from TRBV24-1 and TRBJ2-1; TRBD2 agrees at 15 bases. V lost 9 bases to trimming and J lost 8 bases; unmatched junction nucleotides: 16. CDR3 length equals 18 residues. CDR1 and CDR2 from the germline V gene are KGHDR and SFDVKD. CDR3 sequence (DNA): TGTGCCACCGACGATGGACTAGCGGGAGGGCCGGGTACTTATGAGCAGTTCTTC. It is translated as CATDDGLAGGPGTYEQFF.

The CDR3 DNA reads TGTGCCAGCAGCTTAGAGCACAGCCTCAATCAGCCCCAGCATTTT. This translates into CASSLEHSLNQPQHF. The chain links TRBV7-2 to TRBJ1-5; no firm D call. Trimming cost V 1 base and J 3 bases, with 10 bases left between them. The CDR3 consists of 15 residues. CDR1 is SGHTA and CDR2 is FQGNSA in the germline V gene. The entire variable domain, with the rest obtained from reference TRBV7-2 and TRBJ1-5, is as follows: GAGVSQSPSNKVTEKGKDVELRCDPISGHTALYWYRQSLGQGLEFLIYFQGNSAPDKSGLPSDRFSAERTGGSVSTLTIQRTQQEDSAVYLCASSLEHSLNQPQHFGDGTRLSIL.

The chain couples TRBV20-1 to TRBJ1-5, with unresolved D. Between the trimmed V and J ends, which lost 3 bases and 5 bases, there was a span of 8 bases. The CDR3 spans 12 residues. Germline CDR1 DFQATT, CDR2 SNEGSKA (reference sequence). The CDR3 loop reads CSASREDQPQHF. The CDR3 DNA reads TGCAGTGCTAGTAGAGAGGATCAGCCCCAGCATTTT.

Comments on this clone: A junction boundary mismatches the germline segment, possibly from a read error. The rearrangement links TRBV7-7 to TRBJ2-1; D is uncertain. This CDR3 spans 13 amino acids. The V gene's germline CDR1 is SSHAT and CDR2 FNYEAQ (reference sequence). In nucleotides, the CDR3 is TGTGCTAGCACCCATGCCCGAGGCAGCGAGCAGTTCTTC. The encoded protein is CASTHARGSEQFF.

The chain couples TRBV10-3 to TRBJ1-1; possibly TRBD1 for D (6 bases). Germline-derived CDR1 and CDR2 are ENHRY and SYGVKD. The CDR3 length is 16 residues. The germline V and J ends were trimmed by 5 bases and 4 bases, with 20 bases remaining between them. CDR3 residues: CAISRTTGQSGTEAFF. CDR3 nucleotides: TGTGCCATCAGTCGAACCACGGGACAATCGGGCACTGAAGCTTTCTTT.

The V gene is TRBV7-2, the J gene TRBJ1-1; tentatively, D is TRBD1 (5 bases). The CDR3 has 14 amino acids. V was trimmed by 1 base and J by 2 bases, leaving 8 bases between them. CDR1 is SGHTA and CDR2 is FQGNSA in the germline V gene. CDR3 coding DNA: TGTGCCAGCAGCTTAGGACAGTTTAACACTGAAGCTTTCTTT. Translated, it gives CASSLGQFNTEAFF.

Written as DNA, the CDR3 is TGTGCCAGCAGCCCCGTCCGGGGACAGGGTAACTACAATGAGCAGTTCTTC. It is translated as CASSPVRGQGNYNEQFF. The chain employs TRBV7-9 and TRBJ2-1; TRBD1 matches at 9 bases. Trimming took 5 bases from V and 3 from J; bases not matched to a gene: 11. The CDR3 totals 17 residues. Germline V gives CDR1 SEHNR, CDR2 FQNEAQ (reference sequence).

The chain links TRBV3-1 (or the pseudogene TRBV3-2) to TRBJ2-7, with D possibly being TRBD2 (5 bases). CDR1 is LGHDT and CDR2 is YNNKEL in the germline V gene (reference sequence). The CDR3 is 12 amino acids. The V end lost 3 bases, the J end lost 7 bases, and 10 bases lay between the germline ends. CDR3 DNA sequence: TGTGCCAGCAGCCAGGGAGCTGGGGAGCAGTACTTC. Translating it yields CASSQGAGEQYF.

The J gene is TRBJ2-5, the V gene TRBV27; tentative D call: TRBD2 (5 bases). The V gene lost 3 bases and the J gene lost 3 bases, with 14 bases spanning the gap. Germline CDR1 is MNHEY and CDR2 is SMNVEV (reference sequence). The CDR3 covers 15 residues. The CDR3 region is CASSFSRGFEETQYF. In DNA form, the CDR3 reads TGTGCCAGCAGTTTCTCTCGGGGTTTCGAAGAGACCCAGTACTTC.

This clone was recorded only once. This rearrangement joins TRBV7-8 to TRBJ1-3; 7 bases match TRBD1. The CDR3 loop spans 15 amino acids. Germline V CDR1 and CDR2: SGHVS, FQNEAQ. Trimming at V came to 4 bases and at J to 3 bases, leaving 6 bases not matched to a gene. The CDR3 nucleotides are TGTGCCAGCAGCTCCGGACAGGTCCTTGGAAACACCATATATTTT. Its translation: CASSSGQVLGNTIYF.

The V gene is TRBV6-5, the J gene TRBJ2-5, with 10 nucleotides matching TRBD1. CDR1 and CDR2 from the germline V gene are MNHEY and SVGAGI. V shed 5 bases and J 4 bases; nucleotides not matched to a gene: 7. This CDR3 region has 15 residues. The CDR3 DNA sequence: TGTGCCAGCAGTCCCATAGACAGGGGGCGAGAGACCCAGTACTTC. The encoded protein is CASSPIDRGRETQYF.

V usage is TRBV30 and J usage is TRBJ2-3, with 7 bases lining up with TRBD1. Germline loops: CDR1 GTSNPN, CDR2 SVGIG (reference sequence). Trimming at V came to 1 base and at J to 1 base, leaving 8 bases not matched to a gene. The CDR3 covers 16 residues. The CDR3 DNA reads TGTGCCTGGAGTGCTGCAGGGGGATTACGCACAGATACGCAGTATTTT. This sequence encodes CAWSAAGGLRTDTQYF.

The chain joins TRBV2 to TRBJ2-3; 9 nucleotides match TRBD2. Germline V lookup: CDR1 SNHLY, CDR2 FYNNEI. This CDR3 is built from 15 residues. J gave up 4 bases and V 3 bases, and 5 bases lay outside the gene matches. The CDR3 nucleotides read TGTGCCAGCAGTGAGTTTGCGGGGGGGGCAGATACGCAGTATTTT. Translation: CASSEFAGGADTQYF.

V usage is TRBV6-2 or TRBV6-3 and J usage is TRBJ2-7; D possibly corresponds to TRBD2 (5 bases). The CDR3 covers 17 residues. CDR1 is MNHEY, CDR2 SVGEGT, per germline. V was shortened by 3 bases and J by 1 base, with 19 bases between the two germline ends. The CDR3 nucleotides read TGTGCCAGCAGTTATCTTAAAAGGGATCGAGGGTCCTACGAGCAGTACTTC. Translated: CASSYLKRDRGSYEQYF.

This clone was recorded only once. As DNA, the CDR3 is TGTGCCAGCAGCCAAGATCGGCAGGGGGCTCGTCATGAGCAGTTCTTC. Residues: CASSQDRQGARHEQFF. The rearrangement uses TRBV14 and TRBJ2-1; 8 bases line up with TRBD1. The CDR3 is 16 residues long. Germline trimming cut 0 bases from V and 8 bases from J; bases unmatched to any gene: 9. CDR1 is SGHDN and CDR2 is FVKESK in the germline V gene.

Written as DNA, the CDR3 is TGTGCCAGTAGTATCTCGCTAGCGGGACCCTACAATGAGCAGTTCTTC. It is translated as CASSISLAGPYNEQFF. The V call is TRBV19, the J call TRBJ2-1; TRBD2 matches 9 bases. This CDR3 region has 16 residues. Germline V CDR1 and CDR2: LNHDA, SQIVND (reference sequence). Trimming removed 3 bases from V and 2 bases from J; junction bases left unmatched: 5.

This chain joins TRBV7-2 and TRBJ2-5; 12 nucleotides line up with TRBD2. The V gene's germline CDR1 is SGHTA and CDR2 FQGNSA. The CDR3 is made up of 16 amino acids. V shed 4 bases and J 4 bases; nucleotides not matched to a gene: 7. CDR3 DNA: TGTGCCAGCAGCTGGACGGCGGGACTAGCGGGAGAGACCCAGTACTTC. Protein product: CASSWTAGLAGETQYF.

This clone has more than one count but fewer than ten. V is TRBV11-2 and J is TRBJ2-7; D might be TRBD1 (5 bases). CDR1 and CDR2 from the germline V gene are SGHAT and FQNNGV. This CDR3 contains 12 residues. Trimming removed 5 bases from V and 11 bases from J, with 16 bases in between. The DNA of the CDR3 is TGTGCCAGCAGCCCGCCTGGGGCAGGGAAGTACTTC. This codes for CASSPPGAGKYF.

In this sample, this clone turned up a few times. The chain joins TRBV7-9 to TRBJ1-1; possibly TRBD1 for D (6 bases). The CDR3 covers 12 residues. Germline V CDR1 and CDR2: SEHNR, FQNEAQ (reference sequence). Trimming took off 4 bases at V and 8 bases at J, with 11 bases between the two ends. The chain's CDR3 is CASSWDMPEAFF. CDR3 DNA: TGTGCCAGCAGCTGGGACATGCCAGAAGCTTTCTTT.